This TCR beta chain comes out of a study of cytomegalovirus exposure and HLA in healthy donors. General observations from the study: Common viral pathogens seemed, in a later analysis, to connect with several of the most significant clusters.

13 Jbeta primers and 60 Vbeta primers were used for the PCR. Some clones are missing from TCRdb's copy, which holds only in-frame ones; the method was immunoSEQ multiplex PCR. The sample shows 150,000 to 200,000 clones, roughly 80% of them seen only once. Concerning this clone: Its specificity is not known.

Germline V CDR1 and CDR2: LNHDA, SQIVND (reference sequence). This CDR3 contains 14 residues. The J segment lost 2 bases and the V segment lost 1 base, leaving 1 base of the junction unmatched. The sequenced sample consisted of PBMCs. The chain employs TRBV19 and TRBJ2-7, with 8 positions matching TRBD1. The sequence derives from a woman aged 45-65 years in good health and CMV-seronegative. In nucleotides, the CDR3 is TGTGCCAGTAGTATAGGACAGGGGACCTACGAGCAGTACTTC. Translating gives CASSIGQGTYEQYF.